This T cell receptor beta chain comes out of a study of control samples from healthy donors and cancer patients. Produced via immunoSEQ multiplex PCR; TCRdb's table is partial and in-frame only. The sample holds more than 50,000 clones, approximately 91% seen once. Trimming pared 4 bases from V and 0 bases from J, leaving 10 bases between. The CDR3 is 14 amino acids. CDR1 SGHTA and CDR2 FQGNSA come from the germline V gene. The receptor was derived from a man aged 50 or older in good health. This chain connects TRBV7-2 to TRBJ2-7, with D uncertain. The material sequenced was blood. The CDR3 reads CASSWTVSSYEQYF. The CDR3 nucleotides are TGTGCCAGCAGCTGGACGGTGAGCTCCTACGAGCAGTACTTC.